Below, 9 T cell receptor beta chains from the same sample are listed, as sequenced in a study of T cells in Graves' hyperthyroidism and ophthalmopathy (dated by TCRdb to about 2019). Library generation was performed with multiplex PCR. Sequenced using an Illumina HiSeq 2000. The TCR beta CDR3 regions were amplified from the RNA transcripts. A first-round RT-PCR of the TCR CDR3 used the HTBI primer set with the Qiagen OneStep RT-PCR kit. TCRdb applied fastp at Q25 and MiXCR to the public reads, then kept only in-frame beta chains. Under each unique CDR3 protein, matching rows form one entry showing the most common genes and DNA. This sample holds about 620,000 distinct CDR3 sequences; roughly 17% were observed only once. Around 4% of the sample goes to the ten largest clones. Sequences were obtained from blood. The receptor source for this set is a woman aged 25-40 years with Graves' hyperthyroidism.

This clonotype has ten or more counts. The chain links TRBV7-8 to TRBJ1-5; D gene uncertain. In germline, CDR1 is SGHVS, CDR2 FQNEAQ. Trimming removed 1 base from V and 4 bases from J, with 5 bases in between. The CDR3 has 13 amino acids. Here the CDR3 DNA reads TGTGCCAGCAGCTTAGAGGAGAATCAGCCCCAGCATTTT. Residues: CASSLEENQPQHF.

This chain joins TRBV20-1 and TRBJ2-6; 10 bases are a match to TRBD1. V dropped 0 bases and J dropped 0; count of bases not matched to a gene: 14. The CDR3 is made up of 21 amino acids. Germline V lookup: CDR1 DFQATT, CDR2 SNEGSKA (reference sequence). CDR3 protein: CSARDPDRGPLLSSGANVLTF. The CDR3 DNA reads TGCAGTGCTAGAGACCCCGACAGGGGGCCCCTACTATCCTCTGGGGCCAACGTCCTGACTTTC.

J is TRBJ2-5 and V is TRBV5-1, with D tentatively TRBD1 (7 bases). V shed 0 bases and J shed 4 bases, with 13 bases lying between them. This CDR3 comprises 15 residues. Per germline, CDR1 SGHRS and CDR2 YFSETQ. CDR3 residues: CASSLAGQGGETQYF. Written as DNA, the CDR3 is TGCGCCAGCAGCTTGGCCGGGCAGGGGGGAGAGACCCAGTACTTC.

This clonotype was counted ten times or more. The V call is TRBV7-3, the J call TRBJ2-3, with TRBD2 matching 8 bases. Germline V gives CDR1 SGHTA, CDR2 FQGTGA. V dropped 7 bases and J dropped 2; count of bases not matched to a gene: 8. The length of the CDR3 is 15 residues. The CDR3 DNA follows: TGTGCCAGCAACCCCAGCGGGAGCCCCACAGATACGCAGTATTTT. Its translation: CASNPSGSPTDTQYF.

In nucleotides, the CDR3 is TGTGCCAGCACCAAGGGAAACGAGCAGTACTTC. Its protein is CASTKGNEQYF. The chain links TRBV27 to TRBJ2-7; D ambiguous. V was clipped by 7 bases and J by 5 bases, with 9 bases between them. CDR3 length: 11 residues. Germline CDR1 and CDR2: MNHEY and SMNVEV (reference sequence).

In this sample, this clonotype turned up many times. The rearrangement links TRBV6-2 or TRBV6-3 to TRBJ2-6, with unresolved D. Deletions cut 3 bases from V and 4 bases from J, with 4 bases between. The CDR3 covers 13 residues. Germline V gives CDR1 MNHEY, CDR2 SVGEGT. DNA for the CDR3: TGTGCCAGCAGTTATGTCGGGGCCAACGTCCTGACTTTC. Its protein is CASSYVGANVLTF.

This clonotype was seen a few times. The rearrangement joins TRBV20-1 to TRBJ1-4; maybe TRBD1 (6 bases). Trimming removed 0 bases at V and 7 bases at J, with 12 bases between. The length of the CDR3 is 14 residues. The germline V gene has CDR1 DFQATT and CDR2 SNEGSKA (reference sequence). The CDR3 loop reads CSARENRAGEKLFF. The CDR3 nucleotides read TGCAGTGCTAGAGAGAACAGGGCGGGTGAAAAACTGTTTTTT.

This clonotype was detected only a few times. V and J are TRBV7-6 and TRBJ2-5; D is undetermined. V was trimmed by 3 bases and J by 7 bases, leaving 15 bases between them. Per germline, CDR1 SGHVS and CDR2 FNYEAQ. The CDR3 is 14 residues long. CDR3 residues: CASSFLPRTGTQYF. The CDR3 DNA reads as TGTGCCAGCAGCTTTCTACCCAGGACGGGGACCCAGTACTTC. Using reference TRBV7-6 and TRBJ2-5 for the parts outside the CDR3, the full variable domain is GAGVSQSPRYKVTKRGQDVALRCDPISGHVSLYWYRQALGQGPEFLTYFNYEAQQDKSGLPNDRFSAERPEGSISTLTIQRTEQRDSAMYRCASSFLPRTGTQYFGPGTRLLVL.

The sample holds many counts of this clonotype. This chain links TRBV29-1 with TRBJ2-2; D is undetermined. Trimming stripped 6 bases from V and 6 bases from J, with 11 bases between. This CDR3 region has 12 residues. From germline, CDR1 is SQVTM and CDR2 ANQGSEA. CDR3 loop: CSVPLRAGELFF. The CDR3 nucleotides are TGCAGCGTCCCTCTAAGAGCCGGGGAGCTGTTTTTT.